The 30 T cell receptor beta chains presented below share a single source sample, sequenced in a study of blood T cell repertoires in COVID-19. Using immunoSEQ multiplex PCR, the repertoire was profiled, and TCRdb retains in-frame clones only, with some absent. The sample lists around 140,000 clones; around four fifths were seen once. The sample consisted of PBMCs or T cells enriched from blood (not recorded which). Receptor source: a woman between 50 and 59 years old with acute COVID-19.

This chain connects TRBV30 to TRBJ1-2; 9 nucleotides align to TRBD1. From germline, CDR1 is GTSNPN and CDR2 SVGIG (reference sequence). V trimming: 5 bases; J trimming: 5 bases; junction bases outside the gene matches: 0. The CDR3 spans 11 residues. The CDR3 DNA follows: TGTGCCTGGGGACAGGGGTATGGCTACACCTTC. The encoded protein is CAWGQGYGYTF.

The genes are TRBV5-1 and TRBJ1-6, with D perhaps matching TRBD1 (6 bases). The CDR3 covers 14 residues. V was cut by 4 bases and J by 7 bases, with 12 bases left in between. CDR1 is SGHRS and CDR2 is YFSETQ in the germline V gene. The CDR3 DNA reads TGCGCCAGCAGCCTAGACAGGAAGAATTCACCCCTCCACTTT. Translation gives CASSLDRKNSPLHF.

The genes are TRBV18 and TRBJ2-7; TRBD2 matches at 9 bases. The V gene's germline CDR1 is KGHSH and CDR2 LQKENI. The length of the CDR3 is 17 residues. After removal of 1 base from V and 5 bases from J, the junction contained 12 bases not matched to a gene. The CDR3 reads CASSPRALTSGSHEQYF. CDR3 DNA sequence: TGTGCCAGCTCACCACGAGCTTTGACTAGCGGTTCCCACGAGCAGTACTTC.

This chain uses TRBV6-6 with TRBJ2-5; D gene ambiguous. The CDR3 loop spans 13 amino acids. The V and J ends lost 6 bases and 5 bases respectively, with 13 bases between them. Germline CDR1 reads MNHNY; CDR2 reads SVGAGI (reference sequence). DNA of the CDR3: TGTGCCAGCAGAGCTCCCTCCGAGGAGACCCAGTACTTC. Amino acids: CASRAPSEETQYF.

This rearrangement joins TRBV19 to TRBJ1-6; 7 bases align to TRBD1. The ends lost 3 bases at V and 7 bases at J; junction bases unmatched: 9. The CDR3 sequence is 16 residues long. The V gene's germline CDR1 is LNHDA and CDR2 SQIVND (reference sequence). CDR3 nucleotide sequence: TGTGCCAGTAGTATTCCCAGACAGGGTGGGAATTCACCCCTCCACTTT. Protein sequence: CASSIPRQGGNSPLHF.

The chain carries TRBV7-6 and TRBJ1-5; D is ambiguous. Trimming removed 5 bases from V and 1 base from J, with 15 bases in between. Germline CDR1 reads SGHVS; CDR2 reads FNYEAQ. The CDR3 extends over 16 amino acids. CDR3 nucleotide sequence: TGTGCCAGCAGCCCAGGCCCGGGATTCAGCAATCAGCCCCAGCATTTT. Amino acid sequence: CASSPGPGFSNQPQHF. The entire variable domain, with the rest obtained from reference TRBV7-6 and TRBJ1-5, is as follows: GAGVSQSPRYKVTKRGQDVALRCDPISGHVSLYWYRQALGQGPEFLTYFNYEAQQDKSGLPNDRFSAERPEGSISTLTIQRTEQRDSAMYRCASSPGPGFSNQPQHFGDGTRLSIL.

V gene TRBV2 combines with J gene TRBJ1-1; a weak D match, TRBD1 (6 bases). The ends were cut back, 6 bases at V and 0 bases at J, with 11 bases in the middle. The CDR3 is 14 amino acids. Germline V gene data show CDR1 as SNHLY and CDR2 as FYNNEI. As DNA, the CDR3 is TGTGCCAGCAGACACAGGGATATGAACACTGAAGCTTTCTTT. This gives the protein CASRHRDMNTEAFF.

The CDR3 loop reads CASSQRTGEETQYF. DNA of the CDR3: TGTGCCAGCTCACAAAGAACCGGGGAAGAGACCCAGTACTTC. V is TRBV18 and J is TRBJ2-5, with D tentatively TRBD2 (5 bases). Deletions cut 4 bases from V and 3 bases from J, with 12 bases between. In germline, CDR1 is KGHSH, CDR2 LQKENI. The CDR3 runs 14 residues.

The J gene is TRBJ2-7, the V gene TRBV30; D gene ambiguous. V was pared by 2 bases and J by 3 bases, with 8 bases between. The CDR3 totals 12 residues. Germline-derived CDR1 and CDR2 are GTSNPN and SVGIG (reference sequence). CDR3 in amino acids: CAWSTQFYEQYF. CDR3 DNA sequence: TGTGCCTGGAGTACACAATTCTACGAGCAGTACTTC.

The CDR3 nucleotides are TGTGCCAGCAGTGAGTACGGCAGAGGGAACACTGAAGCTTTCTTT. This translates into CASSEYGRGNTEAFF. This chain links TRBV2 with TRBJ1-1; unclear D gene. The V end was cut by 3 bases, the J end by 1 base, with 12 bases between. The CDR3 has 15 residues. CDR1 is SNHLY, CDR2 FYNNEI, per germline.

J is TRBJ1-5 and V is TRBV10-3; 7 bases match TRBD1. Germline V gene sequence: CDR1 ENHRY, CDR2 SYGVKD. CDR3 length: 14 amino acids. Trimming cost V 8 bases and J 5 bases; bases outside gene matches: 9. CDR3 loop: CAIGRQGLYQPQHF. The CDR3 DNA sequence: TGTGCCATCGGAAGACAGGGCCTCTATCAGCCCCAGCATTTT.

The gene calls are TRBV6-5 and TRBJ2-7, with 8 bases aligning to TRBD2. Germline values: CDR1 MNHEY, CDR2 SVGAGI. The J segment lost 7 bases and the V segment lost 10 bases, leaving 12 bases of the junction unmatched. This CDR3 comprises 13 residues. This chain's CDR3 is CATKPLSGGEQYF. The DNA for the CDR3 is TGTGCCACCAAGCCCCTCAGCGGGGGTGAGCAGTACTTC.

V is TRBV3-1 (or the pseudogene TRBV3-2) and J is TRBJ1-1; D may be TRBD1 (6 bases). CDR3 size: 15 residues. The ends were cut back, 2 bases at V and 0 bases at J, with 10 bases in the middle. Germline loops: CDR1 LGHDT, CDR2 YNNKEL (reference sequence). The CDR3 loop reads CASSQRQAMNTEAFF. The CDR3 DNA reads TGTGCCAGCAGCCAACGACAGGCGATGAACACTGAAGCTTTCTTT.

The gene calls are TRBV30 and TRBJ1-5; 10 bases line up with TRBD1. CDR3 length: 14 residues. After removal of 5 bases from V and 3 bases from J, the junction contained 4 bases not matched to a gene. From germline, CDR1 is GTSNPN and CDR2 SVGIG (reference sequence). The CDR3 DNA reads TGTGCCTGGGGGGACAGGGGCTTCAATCAGCCCCAGCATTTT. Amino acid sequence: CAWGDRGFNQPQHF.

The chain uses TRBV24-1 and TRBJ1-5, with D possibly being TRBD1 (5 bases). The V end lost 10 bases, the J end lost 6 bases, and 12 bases lay between the germline ends. Germline-derived CDR1 and CDR2 are KGHDR and SFDVKD. The CDR3 loop spans 12 amino acids. CDR3 protein: CATSWGGQPQHF. DNA of the CDR3: TGTGCCACTTCCTGGGGGGGTCAGCCCCAGCATTTT.

The rearrangement uses TRBV2 and TRBJ2-3; the match to TRBD2 covers 10 bases. The germline V gene encodes CDR1 SNHLY and CDR2 FYNNEI. V trimming: 3 bases; J trimming: 6 bases; junction bases outside the gene matches: 9. The CDR3 length is 16 residues. CDR3 DNA: TGTGCCAGCAGTGATCCGCTAGCGGGAGCCGGGGATACGCAGTATTTT. It is translated as CASSDPLAGAGDTQYF.

This clone occurred many times. The chain links TRBV20-1 to TRBJ2-5, with TRBD2 matching 11 bases. This CDR3 is 16 amino acids long. V shed 3 bases, J shed 1 base, and the junction held 7 bases outside the gene matches. Germline loops: CDR1 DFQATT, CDR2 SNEGSKA (reference sequence). CDR3 loop: CSASNVAGGPQETQYF. CDR3 sequence (DNA): TGCAGTGCTAGTAATGTAGCGGGAGGGCCCCAAGAGACCCAGTACTTC.

This sequence joins TRBV27 and TRBJ2-7; 8 bases agree with TRBD2. V was clipped by 1 base and J by 0 bases; unmatched bases: 5. In germline, CDR1 is MNHEY, CDR2 SMNVEV (reference sequence). The CDR3 spans 16 residues. This chain's CDR3 is CASSLFTSGNSYEQYF. The CDR3 DNA sequence: TGTGCCAGCAGTTTATTCACTAGCGGAAACTCCTACGAGCAGTACTTC.

This rearrangement joins TRBV28 to TRBJ1-4; D call uncertain. The germline V gene encodes CDR1 MDHEN and CDR2 SYDVKM. This CDR3 is 17 amino acids long. Between the trimmed V and J ends, which lost 3 bases and 0 bases, there was a span of 14 bases. CDR3 amino acids: CASSFHTAASTNEKLFF. The CDR3 DNA reads as TGTGCCAGCAGTTTCCACACGGCGGCCTCAACTAATGAAAAACTGTTTTTT. Together with reference TRBV28 and TRBJ1-4, the CDR3 gives the full variable domain: DVKVTQSSRYLVKRTGEKVFLECVQDMDHENMFWYRQDPGLGLRLIYFSYDVKMKEKGDIPEGYSVSREKKERFSLILESASTNQTSMYLCASSFHTAASTNEKLFFGSGTQLSVL.

In this sample, this clone turned up a few times. The chain employs TRBV27 and TRBJ1-6; TRBD1 aligns across 8 bases. The junction had 20 bases not matched to a gene; V was cut back by 5 bases and J by 14 bases. The CDR3 is made up of 17 amino acids. CDR1 MNHEY and CDR2 SMNVEV come from the germline V gene (reference sequence). CDR3 nucleotide sequence: TGTGCCAGCAGTACGCTAGTTCGGGACAGGTTTTCTCTGACCCTCCACTTT. This encodes CASSTLVRDRFSLTLHF.

The chain couples TRBV14 to TRBJ1-1; 10 nucleotides match TRBD1. CDR3 length: 15 amino acids. V shed 4 bases and J 5 bases; nucleotides not matched to a gene: 7. Per the germline V gene, CDR1 is SGHDN and CDR2 is FVKESK. Here the CDR3 reads CASSRWTGGGTEAFF. The CDR3 bases are TGTGCCAGCAGCCGATGGACAGGGGGAGGAACTGAAGCTTTCTTT.

The gene calls are TRBV27 and TRBJ2-2; 8 bases fit TRBD2. The germline V gene encodes CDR1 MNHEY and CDR2 SMNVEV (reference sequence). The CDR3 is 13 amino acids. The V segment lost 5 bases and the J segment 11 bases; nucleotides outside the gene matches: 7. This chain's CDR3 is CASSGAGGEELFF. CDR3 in DNA: TGTGCCAGCAGTGGGGCGGGGGGCGAAGAGCTGTTTTTT.

The chain links TRBV19 to TRBJ1-1; TRBD1 matches 9 bases. CDR3 length equals 14 residues. V dropped 5 bases and J dropped 5; count of bases not matched to a gene: 6. Looked up from germline, CDR1 is LNHDA and CDR2 is SQIVND (reference sequence). CDR3 in DNA: TGTGCCAGTAGTCTCATAGGACAGGGGACTGAAGCTTTCTTT. It codes for CASSLIGQGTEAFF. The full variable domain, rest sourced from reference TRBV19 and TRBJ1-1, is DGGITQSPKYLFRKEGQNVTLSCEQNLNHDAMYWYRQDPGQGLRLIYYSQIVNDFQKGDIAEGYSVSREKKESFPLTVTSAQKNPTAFYLCASSLIGQGTEAFFGQGTRLTVV.

The rearrangement uses TRBV19 and TRBJ1-6; TRBD1 matches at 10 bases. After removal of 1 base from V and 1 base from J, the junction contained 1 base not matched to a gene. Looked up from germline, CDR1 is LNHDA and CDR2 is SQIVND (reference sequence). The CDR3 loop spans 17 amino acids. CDR3 protein: CASSIGQGASYNSPLHF. CDR3 DNA sequence: TGTGCCAGTAGTATAGGACAGGGGGCGTCCTATAATTCACCCCTCCACTTT. Complete variable domain (other parts from reference TRBV19 and TRBJ1-6): DGGITQSPKYLFRKEGQNVTLSCEQNLNHDAMYWYRQDPGQGLRLIYYSQIVNDFQKGDIAEGYSVSREKKESFPLTVTSAQKNPTAFYLCASSIGQGASYNSPLHFGNGTRLTVT.

The chain employs TRBV3-1 (or the pseudogene TRBV3-2) and TRBJ2-3; 8 nucleotides align to TRBD1. The V segment lost 2 bases and the J segment 3 bases; nucleotides outside the gene matches: 10. This CDR3 contains 17 residues. Germline V gene lookup returns CDR1 LGHDT and CDR2 YNNKEL (reference sequence). The chain's CDR3 is CASSQLSIGQGTDTQYF. CDR3 coding DNA: TGTGCCAGCAGCCAACTCTCCATCGGACAGGGTACAGATACGCAGTATTTT.

CDR3 coding DNA: TGTGCCAGCGAGGAGCAGACCGAGCAGTACTTC. This encodes CASEEQTEQYF. The V gene is TRBV11-2, the J gene TRBJ2-7; D unresolved. Germline V gene sequence: CDR1 SGHAT, CDR2 FQNNGV. Trimming pared 8 bases from V and 6 bases from J, leaving 11 bases between. The CDR3 extends over 11 amino acids.

V is TRBV19 and J is TRBJ2-1; 8 bases line up with TRBD2. Germline V gives CDR1 LNHDA, CDR2 SQIVND (reference sequence). The CDR3 totals 14 residues. V lost 9 bases, J lost 5 bases, and 9 bases stayed unmatched. As DNA, the CDR3 is TGTGCCAGCGCTGGGAGCGGGGGAAACAATGAGCAGTTCTTC. Protein product: CASAGSGGNNEQFF.

This clone has a single count. The rearrangement links TRBV11-3 to TRBJ2-7; possibly TRBD2 for D (5 bases). With 8 bases removed from V and 0 bases from J, the gap between germline ends came to 17 bases. The germline CDR1 and CDR2 sequences are SGHNT and YENEEA. The CDR3 contains 15 residues. CDR3 amino acids: CASVARSGSSYEQYF. The CDR3 nucleotides read TGTGCCAGCGTGGCCAGGAGCGGTTCCTCCTACGAGCAGTACTTC. Combining the CDR3 with reference TRBV11-3 and TRBJ2-7 gives the whole variable domain EAGVVQSPRYKIIEKKQPVAFWCNPISGHNTLYWYLQNLGQGPELLIRYENEEAVDDSQLPKDRFSAERLKGVDSTLKIQPAELGDSAVYLCASVARSGSSYEQYFGPGTRLTVT.

The chain has TRBV7-2 and TRBJ2-2, with D unclear. Trimming cost V 2 bases and J 3 bases, with 10 bases left between them. The CDR3 has 15 amino acids. Germline V lookup: CDR1 SGHTA, CDR2 FQGNSA. The CDR3 is CASSLRQTDTGELFF. As DNA, the CDR3 is TGTGCCAGCAGCTTAAGGCAAACAGACACCGGGGAGCTGTTTTTT.

This chain uses TRBV24-1 with TRBJ2-1, with 9 bases matching TRBD1. After removal of 3 bases from V and 8 bases from J, the junction contained 7 bases not matched to a gene. The germline gives CDR1 KGHDR, CDR2 SFDVKD. The CDR3 runs 15 residues. CDR3 loop: CATSDPRTGVDEQFF. CDR3 nucleotide sequence: TGTGCCACCAGTGATCCCCGGACAGGGGTGGATGAGCAGTTCTTC.